A single sample is the source of the 2 T cell receptor beta chains below, sequenced in a study of memory CD4+ T cells and cytomegalovirus serostatus. The sort gate was single viable CD3+CD4+CD8-CD45RO+ cells for memory CD4+ T cells. Sequenced by immunoSEQ multiplex PCR; TCRdb stores in-frame clones only, minus some. The table shows about 50,000 clones, with 70% to 85% occurring only once. Source material: memory CD4+ T cells from blood. Every receptor here comes from an adult in good health and CMV-seronegative.

The chain has TRBV19 and TRBJ2-7; 7 bases map to TRBD1. V trimming: 3 bases; J trimming: 1 base; junction bases outside the gene matches: 9. The CDR3 length is 16 residues. The germline CDR1 and CDR2 sequences are LNHDA and SQIVND (reference sequence). The CDR3 region has the DNA TGTGCCAGTAGTATTCGGGCAGGGGGTTATTCCTACGAGCAGTACTTC. It is translated as CASSIRAGGYSYEQYF.

CDR3 DNA: TGTGCCAGCAGCAAGTCGGGGGACACAGATACGCAGTATTTT. It codes for CASSKSGDTDTQYF. V gene TRBV7-6 combines with J gene TRBJ2-3; a weak D match, TRBD2 (6 bases). Trimming removed 5 bases at V and 2 bases at J, with 11 bases between. Germline values: CDR1 SGHVS, CDR2 FNYEAQ. The CDR3 sequence is 14 residues long.